The 25 T cell receptor beta chains below come from one sample, sequenced in a study of T cell responses to AZD1222 COVID-19 vaccine. Only in-frame clones appear in the TCRdb table, and some are missing; sequencing was by immunoSEQ multiplex PCR. This sample has about 140,000 clones, with over 75% found just once. This material consisted of peripheral blood, taken on day 0 of AZD1222 vaccination. The receptor source for this set is an adult in good health.

In nucleotides, the CDR3 is TGTGCCAGCAGCTTAGTAGGACTAGCGGGGACCTACGAGCAGTACTTC. Protein sequence: CASSLVGLAGTYEQYF. The rearrangement joins TRBV11-2 to TRBJ2-7, with 12 bases lining up with TRBD2. Per the germline V gene, CDR1 is SGHAT and CDR2 is FQNNGV. This CDR3 is 16 amino acids long. With 1 base clipped from V and 2 bases from J, the junction kept 3 bases outside the gene matches.

This chain links TRBV29-1 with TRBJ2-7; TRBD1 matches at 10 bases. The CDR3 sequence is 15 residues long. Trimming cost V 5 bases and J 1 base; bases outside gene matches: 8. Germline V gene sequence: CDR1 SQVTM, CDR2 ANQGSEA. CDR3: CSVTLRTGGSYEQYF. The CDR3 DNA is TGCAGCGTTACTCTGAGGACAGGGGGATCCTACGAGCAGTACTTC.

This sequence joins TRBV20-1 and TRBJ2-7; the D gene is possibly TRBD1 (6 bases). Trimming removed 3 bases from V and 6 bases from J, with 15 bases in between. Germline CDR1 and CDR2: DFQATT and SNEGSKA (reference sequence). The CDR3 length is 13 residues. CDR3 in DNA: TGCAGTGCTAGTCGGCAGGGGAGTGGCGAGCAGTACTTC. Protein product: CSASRQGSGEQYF.

This clone was counted a single time. J is TRBJ1-2 and V is TRBV3-1 (or the pseudogene TRBV3-2); the D is unclear. Germline lookup yields CDR1 LGHDT and CDR2 YNNKEL (reference sequence). The V end was cut by 3 bases, the J end by 1 base, with 9 bases between. CDR3 length: 14 amino acids. For the CDR3, the DNA is TGTGCCAGCAGCCAGCAGGACGGTAACTATGGCTACACCTTC. Translation: CASSQQDGNYGYTF.

Note on this clone: The sample has other DNA sequences that encode this CDR3 too. This chain joins TRBV4-2 and TRBJ2-1; D is perhaps TRBD2 (6 bases). The CDR3 is 12 residues long. V was cut by 3 bases and J by 9 bases, with 9 bases left in between. Germline assignment: CDR1 LGHNA and CDR2 YNFKEQ. The CDR3 DNA reads as TGTGCCAGCAGCCACCTGGGGGGTGAGCAGTTCTTC. It yields the protein CASSHLGGEQFF.

This chain links TRBV11-3 with TRBJ2-7; 10 positions match TRBD2. CDR3 length: 17 amino acids. Germline assignment: CDR1 SGHNT and CDR2 YENEEA. V lost 1 base and J lost 3; bases outside the gene matches: 9. The CDR3 nucleotides are TGTGCCAGCAGCTTAGTAGGGTCTAGCGGGAGTATCTACGAGCAGTACTTC. It codes for CASSLVGSSGSIYEQYF.

The table lists this clone with a few counts. V usage is TRBV29-1 and J usage is TRBJ2-5, with D possibly TRBD1 on 6 matching bases. V lost 6 bases and J lost 1, with 18 bases in between. The CDR3 has 15 residues. From germline, CDR1 is SQVTM and CDR2 ANQGSEA. The CDR3 DNA is TGCAGCGTCGAGGGAGTCAGGGGCCCCCAAGAGACCCAGTACTTC. Translation: CSVEGVRGPQETQYF.

The rearrangement links TRBV9 to TRBJ1-3; D gene unclear. CDR1 is SGDLS, CDR2 YYNGEE, per germline. Trimming took 0 bases from V and 4 from J, leaving 5 bases between them. The CDR3 loop spans 13 amino acids. The CDR3 protein is CASSVGNGNTIYF. DNA for the CDR3: TGTGCCAGCAGCGTAGGAAACGGAAACACCATATATTTT.

This rearrangement joins TRBV7-9 to TRBJ1-4; TRBD1 might be the D (5 bases). This CDR3 region has 15 residues. Germline V gives CDR1 SEHNR, CDR2 FQNEAQ (reference sequence). Trimming took 2 bases from V and 8 from J, leaving 15 bases between them. The CDR3 region is CASSLNSGDGEKLFF. CDR3 DNA sequence: TGTGCCAGCAGCTTAAATTCGGGGGATGGCGAAAAACTGTTTTTT.

This chain uses TRBV5-1 with TRBJ1-1; a weak D match, TRBD1 (6 bases). Trimming took off 4 bases at V and 0 bases at J, with 10 bases between the two ends. CDR3 length: 14 residues. CDR1 and CDR2 from the germline V gene are SGHRS and YFSETQ. The CDR3 DNA sequence: TGCGCCAGCAGCGTGGACAGTTTGAACACTGAAGCTTTCTTT. Translating it yields CASSVDSLNTEAFF.

CDR3 sequence reads: CASSLATPGQGIREQYF. In nucleotides, the CDR3 is TGTGCCAGCAGCTTAGCTACGCCCGGACAGGGGATTCGCGAGCAGTACTTC. The rearrangement joins TRBV7-9 to TRBJ2-5; 9 bases fit TRBD1. Near its end, the DNA agrees better with TRBJ2-7, so the J call may be wrong. CDR1 and CDR2 (germline): SEHNR, FQNEAQ (reference sequence). This CDR3 has 17 amino acids.

The chain has TRBV27 and TRBJ2-1; TRBD2 matches at 10 bases. The J segment lost 6 bases and the V segment lost 2 bases, leaving 4 bases of the junction unmatched. CDR1 is MNHEY, CDR2 SMNVEV, per germline (reference sequence). The CDR3 is 15 residues long. The CDR3 reads CASSLGLADLNEQFF. CDR3 nucleotide sequence: TGTGCCAGCAGTTTAGGACTAGCGGACCTCAATGAGCAGTTCTTC.

The chain combines TRBV9 with TRBJ2-5, with 7 positions matching TRBD2. Unmatched junction bases numbered 8, after V lost 4 bases and J lost 5 bases. CDR3 size: 14 residues. Germline V gene sequence: CDR1 SGDLS, CDR2 YYNGEE. The CDR3 DNA reads TGTGCCAGCAGCCCGAGCGGGAACATTGAGACCCAGTACTTC. Translation: CASSPSGNIETQYF.

This chain connects TRBV7-2 to TRBJ1-2; D may be TRBD1 (5 bases). Germline V gene lookup returns CDR1 SGHTA and CDR2 FQGNSA. V was trimmed by 4 bases and J by 3 bases, leaving 15 bases between them. This CDR3 spans 15 amino acids. This CDR3 is CASSSTPGRDYGYTF. The CDR3 DNA reads as TGTGCCAGCAGCTCAACCCCAGGGCGGGACTATGGCTACACCTTC.

The chain is built from TRBV30 and TRBJ2-1; no reliable D call. Germline V gives CDR1 GTSNPN, CDR2 SVGIG (reference sequence). V was cut by 2 bases and J by 8 bases, with 16 bases left in between. The CDR3 is made up of 14 amino acids. CDR3 nucleotide sequence: TGTGCCTGGAGTAAGGAGCCCCCGTCGGATGAGCAGTTCTTC. Translation gives CAWSKEPPSDEQFF.

This sequence joins TRBV18 and TRBJ2-1; no clear D. Looked up from germline, CDR1 is KGHSH and CDR2 is LQKENI. V was pared by 1 base and J by 6 bases, with 16 bases between. The CDR3 loop spans 16 amino acids. The CDR3 DNA reads TGTGCCAGCTCACCACTCCGGGCCACCGCTTTCAATGAGCAGTTCTTC. It is translated as CASSPLRATAFNEQFF.

The rearrangement joins TRBV7-9 to TRBJ2-7; TRBD1 agrees at 11 bases. CDR3 length equals 15 residues. V dropped 1 base and J dropped 3; count of bases not matched to a gene: 2. Germline CDR1 reads SEHNR; CDR2 reads FQNEAQ (reference sequence). This chain's CDR3 is CASSLDGTGGYEQYF. CDR3 DNA: TGTGCCAGCAGCTTAGACGGGACAGGGGGCTACGAGCAGTACTTC.

The chain links TRBV11-2 to TRBJ2-5; D remains ambiguous. Trimming cost V 5 bases and J 5 bases, with 9 bases left between them. Germline CDR1 and CDR2: SGHAT and FQNNGV. The CDR3 has 12 amino acids. CDR3 protein: CASSRAGETQYF. The DNA of the CDR3 is TGTGCCAGCAGCCGGGCTGGGGAGACCCAGTACTTC.

This chain connects TRBV19 to TRBJ1-2; D is uncertain. CDR3 length: 15 residues. V lost 1 base to trimming and J lost 7 bases, with 16 bases between them. The germline V gene has CDR1 LNHDA and CDR2 SQIVND (reference sequence). The chain's CDR3 is CASSIARTLYGGYTF. The CDR3 DNA follows: TGTGCCAGTAGTATAGCGCGGACCCTATATGGTGGCTACACCTTC.

The J gene is TRBJ2-7, the V gene TRBV11-3, with D perhaps TRBD1 or TRBD2 (5 bases each). Trimming took 5 bases from V and 3 from J, leaving 11 bases between them. This CDR3 is built from 13 residues. Germline CDR1 and CDR2: SGHNT and YENEEA. CDR3 protein: CASSPGPLYEQYF. CDR3 nucleotides: TGTGCCAGCAGCCCGGGACCTCTCTACGAGCAGTACTTC. Using reference TRBV11-3 and TRBJ2-7 for the parts outside the CDR3, the full variable domain is EAGVVQSPRYKIIEKKQPVAFWCNPISGHNTLYWYLQNLGQGPELLIRYENEEAVDDSQLPKDRFSAERLKGVDSTLKIQPAELGDSAVYLCASSPGPLYEQYFGPGTRLTVT.

The chain recombines TRBV2 with TRBJ2-1, with 9 bases that match TRBD2. The CDR3 sequence is 16 residues long. The V gene end was trimmed by 3 bases and the J gene end by 0 bases; junction bases not matched to a gene: 3. CDR1 SNHLY and CDR2 FYNNEI come from the germline V gene. CDR3 amino acids: CASSETSGRSYNEQFF. Written as DNA, the CDR3 is TGTGCCAGCAGTGAGACTAGCGGTCGCTCCTACAATGAGCAGTTCTTC.

The chain links TRBV5-5 to TRBJ1-2; 11 bases fit TRBD1. The trim removed 4 bases at V and 4 bases at J, leaving 3 bases unmatched. This CDR3 has 14 amino acids. Per germline, CDR1 SGHKS and CDR2 YYEKEE (reference sequence). The CDR3 loop is CASSAGTGGYGYTF. In DNA, the CDR3 is TGTGCCAGCAGCGCAGGGACAGGGGGCTATGGCTACACCTTC.

This chain connects TRBV6-5 to TRBJ2-7; D possibly matches TRBD1 or TRBD2 (7 bases each). V gave up 4 bases and J gave up 3 bases, with 19 bases separating them. The germline gives CDR1 MNHEY, CDR2 SVGAGI. The length of the CDR3 is 16 residues. The CDR3 loop is CASSFLDPGGVYEQYF. CDR3 DNA sequence: TGTGCCAGCAGTTTTTTAGATCCAGGGGGGGTCTACGAGCAGTACTTC.

This clone is a singleton in its sample. This chain joins TRBV7-9 and TRBJ1-2; D call uncertain. The germline CDR1 and CDR2 sequences are SEHNR and FQNEAQ (reference sequence). V lost 5 bases, J lost 1 base, and 11 bases lay in between. The CDR3 extends over 14 amino acids. The chain's CDR3 is CASSPGGINYGYTF. As DNA, the CDR3 is TGTGCCAGCAGCCCTGGTGGTATTAACTATGGCTACACCTTC.

This clone occurred once. The genes are TRBV7-9 and TRBJ2-5; no clear D. V was clipped by 2 bases and J by 2 bases, with 12 bases between them. CDR1 is SEHNR, CDR2 FQNEAQ, per germline (reference sequence). CDR3 length: 15 residues. The CDR3 DNA sequence: TGTGCCAGCAGCTTAAGCCGACAAAAACAAGAGACCCAGTACTTC. Translation gives CASSLSRQKQETQYF.